Sequencing of this T cell receptor (beta chain) was carried out in a study of T cell clonality in common variable immunodeficiency. Overall study findings and caveats: Compared with healthy controls, CVID subjects showed increased TCRbeta clonality, mostly in about a third.

CDR1 is DFQATT, CDR2 SNEGSKA, per germline (reference sequence). CDR3 length: 16 amino acids. Trimming pared 3 bases from V and 2 bases from J, leaving 17 bases between. Repertoires were generated with immunoSEQ multiplex PCR, while TCRdb's copy carries only in-frame clones and drops some. In total the sample includes about 34,000 clones, none of them seen once. This clone was detected many times. Its specificity is unknown. The missing CDR3 end, 3 residues past where the read stops, is filled in from the germline J gene. The chain links TRBV20-1 to TRBJ2-1; D not resolved. The TCR was taken from a person aged 18-70 years in good health. Sequencing was carried out using peripheral blood mononuclear cells. The covered CDR3 bases are TGCAGTGCTAGGGCTCGTTTAACAATCGCCTACAATGAG. Translated, it gives CSARARLTIAYNE. The complete CDR3 protein is CSARARLTIAYNEQFF.